This T cell receptor (beta chain) is from a study of Ad26.COV2.S vaccination and SARS-CoV-2 variants (dated by TCRdb to about 2021). About the study as a whole: Vaccine-arm donors were drawn from COV1001, a multicentre, randomized, double-blind, placebo-controlled phase I-IIa trial of Ad26.COV2.S in healthy adults. Blinding of investigators to trial group allocation was maintained during experiments and outcome assessment. The TCR-sequenced set comprised approximately 30 samples: some 20 Ad26.COV2.S vaccine recipients, 5 placebo recipients and 8 SARS-CoV-2 convalescent individuals. Participants in the trial were split at random into five groups of five each, receiving low-dose or high-dose Ad26.COV2.S once or twice, or else placebo on both occasions. TCRbeta repertoire sequencing was used to assess the specificity and breadth of SARS-CoV-2-reactive T cell receptors after Ad26.COV2.S vaccination. Ad26.COV2.S was administered intramuscularly at a dose of 5x10^10 or 1x10^11 viral particles, either as one shot or as two shots given 56 days apart. What the study reported, not specific to this receptor: The authors noted that total T cell responses may have been underestimated by the TCR breadth and depth analyses. The study lacked the statistical power to compare responses across vaccine doses or regimens. Comparable non-spike TCR breadth was observed between vaccine and placebo recipients, consistent with only spike being contained in the vaccine. After vaccination, spike-specific CD8+ and CD4+ T cell responses were reported to show substantial breadth. Ad26.COV2.S recipients had higher spike-specific TCR breadth than placebo recipients (P = 0.0014).

Cut back by 5 bases and 0 bases, the V and J ends lie 10 bases apart. The CDR3 goes from the cysteine to the phenylalanine over 15 residues. CDR3 DNA only is kept here, 45 bases in frame from base 1. The germline V gene gives CDR1 as SGHVS and CDR2 as FNYEAQ. Details on this clone: This clone's antigen is unknown. No per-base quality is available; no much larger clone lies one base away.

Sample treatment or condition, as interpreted from the label and publication: some 20 received Ad26.COV2.S at low or high dose, single or two shots; about 5 received placebo; per-sample allocation not given. For vaccine and placebo recipients, repertoires were sequenced using samples collected on day 63 after the first injection. Cohort 1b enrolled roughly 25 adults aged 18-55 years at a single site in Boston, USA, between 29 July and 7 August 2020. Ad26.COV2.S was a replication-incompetent adenovirus type 26 vector expressing a prefusion-stabilized SARS-CoV-2 spike protein from the original Wuhan strain. The immunoSEQ Assay was the method used to sequence TCRbeta CDR3 regions. After extraction, genomic DNA underwent amplification by bias-controlled multiplex PCR, followed by high-throughput sequencing. As for the authors' bioinformatics: To quantify the absolute abundance of each unique TCRbeta CDR3 region, sequences were collapsed and filtered. T cell fraction was estimated by normalizing TCRbeta template counts to usable DNA, with usable DNA measured through amplification of reference genes found in all nucleated cells. Repertoire TCRs were annotated as SARS-CoV-2-specific by exact matching of V gene, CDR3 amino acid sequence and J gene to a known reactive TCR set. The reference SARS-CoV-2 TCR set came from MIRA and was filtered for enrichment in COVID-19-positive ImmuneCODE repertoires, removing public or cross-reactive TCRs. Using the MIRA antigens, annotated TCRs were further analysed by specific ORF or by position within an ORF. Breadth was defined as annotated unique rearrangements over total unique productive rearrangements; depth was the summed frequency of those rearrangements. Group comparisons of TCR breadth used two-sided Wilcoxon rank-sum tests. TCRdb retrieved this table from immuneACCESS and kept in-frame rearrangements only. Not all clones are present; in checked studies, unresolved V genes account for under half, and no reason is known for the remainder. V and J calls and clone size are copied from that table; D and trimming were computed from the DNA. Here the sample has 400,000 to 450,000 clones; 90% occur a single time. The top ten clonotypes cover about 4.5% of the sample.

Rearrangement joined TRBV7-6 to TRBJ1-4; confidence is insufficient to name the D gene. Source: peripheral blood, taken in a trial of Ad26.COV2.S vaccine versus placebo. This clonotype was sampled from a person between 18 and 65 years old who received the Ad26.COV2.S COVID-19 vaccine or a placebo. The sequence in DNA is TGTGCCAGCAGCGTGACAACCTCAACTAATGAAAAACTGTTTTTT. Translated, this is CASSVTTSTNEKLFF.